The source of this TCR beta chain is a study of blood T cell repertoires in COVID-19. On the study more broadly: Whether acute or convalescent, the COVID-19 samples came from the United States, Italy and Spain. Sources were T cells, B-cell-depleted T cells, or PBMCs; the material itself was cDNA or gDNA.

Original methodology: For nucleated cells, counts were estimated from reference gene primer amplification. Using immunoSEQ multiplex PCR, the repertoire was profiled, and TCRdb retains in-frame clones only, with some absent. V, J and clone size were drawn from that table, and D and trimming were deduced from the DNA. The sample holds under 55,000 clones; about 90% are singletons and the top ten take less than 2.5%. The receptor was isolated from a human donor in a cohort sampled during active COVID-19. The sequenced material came from peripheral blood.

The CDR3 sequence: CAISDGGEGFSYGYTF. The CDR3 DNA follows: TGTGCCATCAGTGACGGTGGAGAAGGATTCAGCTATGGCTACACCTTC. The V gene is TRBV10-3, the J gene TRBJ1-2; no clear D gene. Germline loops: CDR1 ENHRY, CDR2 SYGVKD. The CDR3 length is 16 residues. V lost 3 bases and J lost 4, with 18 bases in between.